This T cell receptor (beta chain) stems from a study of blood T cell repertoires in COVID-19. Across the study: Samples representing acute and convalescent COVID-19 were sourced from the United States, Italy and Spain. In each case, the material was cDNA or gDNA derived from T cells, B-cell-depleted T cells, or PBMCs.

In the study's own analysis: Nucleated cell counts were estimated from reference gene primer amplification. Produced via immunoSEQ multiplex PCR; TCRdb's table is partial and in-frame only. The V and J calls and clone size were taken over from that table, and D and trimming were inferred from the DNA. The sample includes approximately 150,000 clones, around 81% of them seen just once. Germline values: CDR1 SNHLY, CDR2 FYNNEI. The CDR3 totals 13 residues. Deletions cut 8 bases from V and 2 bases from J, with 10 bases between. The chain is built from TRBV2 and TRBJ1-5; no firm D call. The sample was peripheral blood. The TCR originated in a man between 65 and 80 years old with active or convalescent COVID-19. The CDR3 loop reads CASRMEGNQPQHF. CDR3 in DNA: TGTGCCAGCCGGATGGAGGGCAATCAGCCCCAGCATTTT. The variable domain in full, completed from reference TRBV2 and TRBJ1-5, reads EPEVTQTPSHQVTQMGQEVILRCVPISNHLYFYWYRQILGQKVEFLVSFYNNEISEKSEIFDDQFSVERPDGSNFTLKIRSTKLEDSAMYFCASRMEGNQPQHFGDGTRLSIL.